This T cell receptor (beta chain) derives from a study of tumor-infiltrating lymphocytes in primary liver carcinoma. Details on this clonotype: Its antigen remains unidentified.

Study findings and constraints: Appearing in all five tumor regions was true of only about 8-25% of top clones.

The CDR3 totals 14 residues. Germline values: CDR1 SGHNT, CDR2 YYREEE (reference sequence). V shed 8 bases and J shed 4 bases, with 13 bases lying between them. Co-extracting RNA and DNA was done with about 20-34 mg of unsorted bulk tissue as input. The template, roughly 510 ng total RNA, yielded TCR beta cDNA made with a constant-region primer. Libraries covering TCR beta were generated through three nested multiplex PCR rounds (using a slightly modified ARM-PCR). Both of the initial two PCR rounds ran for approximately 10 cycles and employed TRBV1-TRBV30 forward primers alongside a C-beta reverse primer. MiXCR, run by TCRdb on the multiplex PCR reads, gives a single entry per CDR3 protein. The sample shows fewer than 150,000 distinct CDR3 sequences, around 62% of them seen only once.

J is TRBJ1-6 and V is TRBV5-4; possible D gene TRBD1, 5 bases. The source of this sequence is a woman aged 55 to 70 with primary liver carcinoma and hepatitis B virus infection. The sequenced sample consisted of liver tumor tissue from sampling region 1. This sample's subset: tumor region T1, superior pole. Here the CDR3 DNA reads TGTGCCAGTGCGACAGCCGGGTATAATTCACCCCTCCACTTT. Translated: CASATAGYNSPLHF.